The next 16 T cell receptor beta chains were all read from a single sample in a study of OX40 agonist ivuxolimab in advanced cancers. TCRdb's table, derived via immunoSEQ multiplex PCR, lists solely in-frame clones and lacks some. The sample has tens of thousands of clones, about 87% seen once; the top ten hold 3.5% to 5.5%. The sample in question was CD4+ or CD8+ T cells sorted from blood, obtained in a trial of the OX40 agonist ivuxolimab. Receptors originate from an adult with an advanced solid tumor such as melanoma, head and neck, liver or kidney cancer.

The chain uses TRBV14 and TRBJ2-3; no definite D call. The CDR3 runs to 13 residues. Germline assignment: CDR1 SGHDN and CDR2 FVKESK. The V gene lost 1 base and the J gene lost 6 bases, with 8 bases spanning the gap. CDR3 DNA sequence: TGTGCCAGCAGCCAAGGTAGCATGGATACGCAGTATTTT. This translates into CASSQGSMDTQYF. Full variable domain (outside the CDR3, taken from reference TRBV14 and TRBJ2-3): EAGVTQFPSHSVIEKGQTVTLRCDPISGHDNLYWYRRVMGKEIKFLLHFVKESKQDESGMPNNRFLAERTGGTYSTLKVQPAELEDSGVYFCASSQGSMDTQYFGPGTRLTVL.

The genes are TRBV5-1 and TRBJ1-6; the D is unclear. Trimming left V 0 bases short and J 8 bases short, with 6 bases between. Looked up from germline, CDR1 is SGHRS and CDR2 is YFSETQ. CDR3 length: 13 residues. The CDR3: CASSLDVYSPLHF. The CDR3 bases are TGCGCCAGCAGCTTGGATGTCTATTCACCCCTCCACTTT. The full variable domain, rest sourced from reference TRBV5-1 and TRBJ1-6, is KAGVTQTPRYLIKTRGQQVTLSCSPISGHRSVSWYQQTPGQGLQFLFEYFSETQRNKGNFPGRFSGRQFSNSRSEMNVSTLELGDSALYLCASSLDVYSPLHFGNGTRLTVT.

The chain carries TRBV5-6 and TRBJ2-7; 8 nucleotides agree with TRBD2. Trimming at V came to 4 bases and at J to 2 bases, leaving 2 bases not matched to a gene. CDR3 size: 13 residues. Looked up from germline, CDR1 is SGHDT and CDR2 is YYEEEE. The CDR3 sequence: CASSPGGAYEQYF. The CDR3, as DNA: TGTGCCAGCAGCCCCGGGGGGGCCTACGAGCAGTACTTC.

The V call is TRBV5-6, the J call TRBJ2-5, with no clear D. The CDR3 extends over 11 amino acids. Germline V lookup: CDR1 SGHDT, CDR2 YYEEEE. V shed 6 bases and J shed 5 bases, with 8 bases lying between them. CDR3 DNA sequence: TGTGCCAGCACCTACGGGGAGACCCAGTACTTC. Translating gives CASTYGETQYF.

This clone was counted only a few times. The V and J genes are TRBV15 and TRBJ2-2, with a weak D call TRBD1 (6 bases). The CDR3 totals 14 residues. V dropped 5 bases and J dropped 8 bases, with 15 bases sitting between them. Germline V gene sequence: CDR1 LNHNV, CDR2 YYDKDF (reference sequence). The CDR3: CATSEGGVGGELFF. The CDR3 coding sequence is TGTGCCACCAGCGAAGGGGGAGTAGGAGGGGAGCTGTTTTTT.

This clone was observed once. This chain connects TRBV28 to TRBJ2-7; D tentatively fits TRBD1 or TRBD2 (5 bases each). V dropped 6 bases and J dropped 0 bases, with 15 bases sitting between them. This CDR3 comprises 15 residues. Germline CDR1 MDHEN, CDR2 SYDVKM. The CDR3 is CASSASGRSSYEQYF. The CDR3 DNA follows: TGTGCCAGCAGCGCCTCGGGACGTAGCTCCTACGAGCAGTACTTC.

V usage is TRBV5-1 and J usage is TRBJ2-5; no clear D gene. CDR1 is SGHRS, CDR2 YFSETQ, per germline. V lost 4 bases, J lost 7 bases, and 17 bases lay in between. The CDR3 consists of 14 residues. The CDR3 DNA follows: TGCGCCAGCAGCCAGCAGCCGGCCGGACGGACCCAGTACTTC. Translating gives CASSQQPAGRTQYF.

Written as DNA, the CDR3 is TGCGCCAGCAGCGAACAGGGAACTGAGAATGAAAAACTGTTTTTT. Translation: CASSEQGTENEKLFF. This chain links TRBV5-1 with TRBJ1-4; D possibly corresponds to TRBD1 (6 bases). V lost 4 bases to trimming and J lost 5 bases, with 15 bases between them. The CDR3 covers 15 residues. Germline assignment: CDR1 SGHRS and CDR2 YFSETQ.

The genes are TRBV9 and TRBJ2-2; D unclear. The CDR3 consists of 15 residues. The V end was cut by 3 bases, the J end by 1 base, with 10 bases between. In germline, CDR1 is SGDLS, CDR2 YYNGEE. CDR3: CASSARVQNTGELFF. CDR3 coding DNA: TGTGCCAGCAGCGCCCGGGTTCAGAACACCGGGGAGCTGTTTTTT.

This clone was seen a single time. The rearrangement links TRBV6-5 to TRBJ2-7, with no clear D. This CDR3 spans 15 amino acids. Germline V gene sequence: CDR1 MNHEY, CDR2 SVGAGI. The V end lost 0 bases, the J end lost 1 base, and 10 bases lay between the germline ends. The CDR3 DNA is TGTGCCAGCAGTTACTCGTGGCAGAGATCCTACGAGCAGTACTTC. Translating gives CASSYSWQRSYEQYF.

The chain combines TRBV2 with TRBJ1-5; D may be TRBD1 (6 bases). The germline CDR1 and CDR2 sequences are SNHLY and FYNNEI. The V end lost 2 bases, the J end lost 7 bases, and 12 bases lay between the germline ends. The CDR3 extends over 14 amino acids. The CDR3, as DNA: TGTGCCAGCAGTGAACAGGGGACGGGCCAGCCCCAGCATTTT. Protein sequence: CASSEQGTGQPQHF.

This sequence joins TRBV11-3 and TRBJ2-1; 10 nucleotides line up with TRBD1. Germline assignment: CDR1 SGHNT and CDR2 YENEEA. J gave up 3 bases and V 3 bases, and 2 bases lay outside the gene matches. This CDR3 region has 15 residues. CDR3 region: CASSFRTGGYNEQFF. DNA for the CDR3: TGTGCCAGCAGCTTCCGGACAGGGGGCTACAATGAGCAGTTCTTC.

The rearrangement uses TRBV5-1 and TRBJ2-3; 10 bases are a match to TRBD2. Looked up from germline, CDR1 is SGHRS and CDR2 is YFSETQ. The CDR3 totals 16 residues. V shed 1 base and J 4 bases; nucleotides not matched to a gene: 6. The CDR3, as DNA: TGCGCCAGCAGCTTGTCTAGCGGGAGCCAGGCAGATACGCAGTATTTT. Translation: CASSLSSGSQADTQYF.

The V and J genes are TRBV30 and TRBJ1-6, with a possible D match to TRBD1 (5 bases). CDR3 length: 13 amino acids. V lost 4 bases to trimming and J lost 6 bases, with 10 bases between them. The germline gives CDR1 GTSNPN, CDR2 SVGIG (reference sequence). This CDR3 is CAWTGTTNSPLHF. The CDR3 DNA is TGTGCCTGGACCGGGACTACTAATTCACCCCTCCACTTT.

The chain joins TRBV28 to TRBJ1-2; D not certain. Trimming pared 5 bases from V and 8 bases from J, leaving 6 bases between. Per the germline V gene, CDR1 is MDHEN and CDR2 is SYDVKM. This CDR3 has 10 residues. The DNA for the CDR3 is TGTGCCAGCAGTGGGGTCGGCTACACCTTC. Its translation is CASSGVGYTF.

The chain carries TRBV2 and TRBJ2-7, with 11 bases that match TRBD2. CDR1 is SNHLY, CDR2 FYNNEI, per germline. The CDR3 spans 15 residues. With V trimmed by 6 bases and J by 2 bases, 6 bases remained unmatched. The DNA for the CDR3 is TGTGCCAGCAGGGCGACTAGCGGGGTCGCCTACGAGCAGTACTTC. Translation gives CASRATSGVAYEQYF. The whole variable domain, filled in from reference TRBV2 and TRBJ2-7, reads EPEVTQTPSHQVTQMGQEVILRCVPISNHLYFYWYRQILGQKVEFLVSFYNNEISEKSEIFDDQFSVERPDGSNFTLKIRSTKLEDSAMYFCASRATSGVAYEQYFGPGTRLTVT.